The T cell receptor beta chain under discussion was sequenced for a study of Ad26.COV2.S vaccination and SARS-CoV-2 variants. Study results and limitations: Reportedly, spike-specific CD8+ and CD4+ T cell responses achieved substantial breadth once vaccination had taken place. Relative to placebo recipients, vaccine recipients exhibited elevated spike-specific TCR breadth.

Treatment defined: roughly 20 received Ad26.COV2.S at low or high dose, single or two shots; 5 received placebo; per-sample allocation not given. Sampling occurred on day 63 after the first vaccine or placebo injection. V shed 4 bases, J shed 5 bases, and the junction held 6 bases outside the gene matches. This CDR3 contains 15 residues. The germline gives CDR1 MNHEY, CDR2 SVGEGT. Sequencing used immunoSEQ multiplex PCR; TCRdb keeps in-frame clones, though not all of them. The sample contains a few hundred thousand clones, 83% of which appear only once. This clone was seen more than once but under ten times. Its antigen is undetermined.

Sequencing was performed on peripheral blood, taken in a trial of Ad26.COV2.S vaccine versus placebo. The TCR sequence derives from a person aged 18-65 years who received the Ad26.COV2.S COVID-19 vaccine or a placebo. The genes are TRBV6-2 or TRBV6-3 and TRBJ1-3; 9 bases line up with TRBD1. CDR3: CASSSTGTGRNTIYF. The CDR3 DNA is TGTGCCAGCAGTTCCACTGGGACAGGGAGAAACACCATATATTTT.